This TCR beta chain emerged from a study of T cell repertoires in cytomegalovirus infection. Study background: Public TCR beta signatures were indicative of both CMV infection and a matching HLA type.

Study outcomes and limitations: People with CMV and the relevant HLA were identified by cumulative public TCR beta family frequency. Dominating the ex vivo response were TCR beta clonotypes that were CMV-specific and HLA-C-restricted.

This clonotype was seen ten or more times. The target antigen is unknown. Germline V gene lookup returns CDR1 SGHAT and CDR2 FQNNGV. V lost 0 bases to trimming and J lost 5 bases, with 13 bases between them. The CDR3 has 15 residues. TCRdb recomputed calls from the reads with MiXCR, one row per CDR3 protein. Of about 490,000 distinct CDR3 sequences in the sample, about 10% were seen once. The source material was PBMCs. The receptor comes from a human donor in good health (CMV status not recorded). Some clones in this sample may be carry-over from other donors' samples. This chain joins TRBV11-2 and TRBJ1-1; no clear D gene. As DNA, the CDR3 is TGTGCCAGCAGCTTAGATCCGCGGAGAGGTACTGAAGCTTTCTTT. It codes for CASSLDPRRGTEAFF.